The source of this T cell receptor (beta chain) is a study of tumor and adjacent non-tumor tissue in lung cancer. Study as a whole: Each sample yielded approximately 4 million productive TCRbeta reads on average. Findings of the study overall: Significantly higher TCR diversity was found in tumor than normal lung.

CDR3 size: 14 residues. Germline V lookup: CDR1 SGHRS, CDR2 YFSETQ. This sample's RNA came from whole unsorted tissue. The library came from three nested PCR rounds adapted from ARM-PCR protocols. TCRdb called the multiplex PCR reads again in MiXCR, with one record for every CDR3 protein. The profile covers some 77,000 distinct CDR3 sequences, with about two thirds appearing a single time and roughly an eighth taken by the ten largest. Remarks on this clonotype: Its target is unknown. The junction departs from the called germline gene at one end, perhaps through a read error.

The V call is TRBV5-1, the J call TRBJ2-5; TRBD1 agrees at 8 bases. The sequence was obtained from a woman in her 70s with non-small cell lung cancer. Specimen: lung tumor tissue. DNA for the CDR3: TGCATCAGCAGCGGATCGGACAGGGAGGAGACCCACTACTTC. This codes for CISSGSDREETHYF.